This T cell receptor (beta chain) was found in a study of OX40 agonist ivuxolimab in advanced cancers. Study-level findings and limits: It was also the case that some nonresponders had low normalized T-cell clonal expansion. The authors did not determine the antigen specificity of the expanded peripheral T cells.

Concerning this clone: The antigen is unknown.

V lost 0 bases to trimming and J lost 9 bases, with 15 bases between them. Germline values: CDR1 LGHNA, CDR2 YSLEER. This CDR3 region has 15 residues. Clones were sequenced by immunoSEQ multiplex PCR, and TCRdb holds only the in-frame ones, with some missing. Among under 100,000 clones, under 90% were seen once, and the ten largest hold roughly 0.5%. The sequence came from an adult with an advanced solid tumor such as melanoma, head and neck, liver or kidney cancer. The chain employs TRBV4-3 and TRBJ2-1; D possibly matches TRBD1 or TRBD2 (6 bases each). This specimen consisted of CD4+ or CD8+ T cells sorted from blood, obtained in a trial of the OX40 agonist ivuxolimab. The CDR3 is CASSQEVTKGGEQFF. DNA for the CDR3: TGCGCCAGCAGCCAAGAGGTCACGAAGGGGGGTGAGCAGTTCTTC.